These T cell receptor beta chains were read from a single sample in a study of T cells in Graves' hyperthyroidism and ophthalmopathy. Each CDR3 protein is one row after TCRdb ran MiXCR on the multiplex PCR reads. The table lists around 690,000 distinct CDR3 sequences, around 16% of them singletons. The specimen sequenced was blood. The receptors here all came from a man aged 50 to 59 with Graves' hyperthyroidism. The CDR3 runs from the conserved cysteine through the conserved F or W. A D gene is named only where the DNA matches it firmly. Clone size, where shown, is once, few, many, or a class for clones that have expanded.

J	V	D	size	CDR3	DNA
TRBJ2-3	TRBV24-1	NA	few	CATSDASLVRTDTQYF	TGTGCCACCAGTGACGCATCTCTGGTACGGACAGATACGCAGTATTTT
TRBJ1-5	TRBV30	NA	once	CAASRGPTQPQHF	TGTGCCGCCTCCCGAGGGCCAACTCAGCCCCAGCATTTT
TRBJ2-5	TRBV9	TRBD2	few	CASSVELAGGQETQYF	TGTGCCAGCAGCGTAGAGCTAGCGGGAGGGCAAGAGACCCAGTACTTC
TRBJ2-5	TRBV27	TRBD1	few	CASKRTGAETQYF	TGTGCCAGCAAGAGAACAGGGGCCGAGACCCAGTACTTC
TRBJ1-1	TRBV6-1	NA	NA	CASSEARNTEAFF	TGTGCCAGCAGTGAAGCGCGGAACACTGAAGCTTTCTTT
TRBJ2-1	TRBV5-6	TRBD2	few	CASSLSGRARNEQFF	TGTGCCAGCAGCCTTAGCGGGAGGGCCCGCAATGAGCAGTTCTTC
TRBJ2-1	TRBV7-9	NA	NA	CASSLGSAGRLATGEQFF	TGTGCCAGCAGCTTAGGAAGTGCGGGTAGGCTAGCAACGGGTGAGCAGTTCTTC
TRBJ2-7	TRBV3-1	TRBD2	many	CASSQAGTSGRHEQYF	TGTGCCAGCAGCCAAGCCGGGACTAGCGGGAGGCACGAGCAGTACTTC
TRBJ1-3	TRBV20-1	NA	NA	CSARVTDRYTIYF	TGCAGTGCTAGAGTTACGGATCGCTACACCATATATTTT
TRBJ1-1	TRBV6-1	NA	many	CASSEAAALNTEAFF	TGTGCCAGCAGTGAAGCGGCAGCTCTGAACACTGAAGCTTTCTTT
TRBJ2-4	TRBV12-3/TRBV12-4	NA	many	CASSLFGVAKNIQYF	TGTGCCAGCAGTTTATTCGGGGTAGCCAAAAACATTCAGTACTTC
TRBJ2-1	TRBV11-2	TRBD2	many	CASSLTPSGVVNEQFF	TGTGCCAGCAGCCTCACGCCTAGCGGGGTTGTCAATGAGCAGTTCTTC
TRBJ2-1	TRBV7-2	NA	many	CASSLPGGEQFF	TGTGCCAGCAGCTTACCCGGCGGTGAGCAGTTCTTC
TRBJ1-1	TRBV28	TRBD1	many	CASSLGGTGRTMNTEAFF	TGTGCCAGCAGTTTAGGCGGGACAGGGAGAACCATGAACACTGAAGCTTTCTTT
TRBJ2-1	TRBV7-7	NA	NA	CASGLAPTSSYNEQFF	TGTGCTAGCGGCTTAGCGCCGACGAGCTCCTACAATGAGCAGTTCTTC